This T cell receptor beta chain appears in the sequencing data of a study of sequential checkpoint blockade in melanoma. Described treatment: randomized to nivolumab then ipilimumab (arm A) or the reverse (arm B). None of the patients previously received DNA-damaging chemotherapy. TCRdb's copy holds only in-frame clones and misses some; the assay was immunoSEQ multiplex PCR. This table has approximately 21,000 clones, around 80% appearing once. This clone was found once. Per the germline V gene, CDR1 is LGHNA and CDR2 is YSLEER. Trimming took 3 bases from V and 2 from J, leaving 15 bases between them. The CDR3 spans 16 residues.

Sequenced material: CD8+ T cells sorted from blood (inferred from file names), taken from a patient given nivolumab and ipilimumab in sequence. This sequence joins TRBV4-3 and TRBJ2-3, with a tentative D call TRBD2 (6 bases). This receptor was taken from a human donor with melanoma. The CDR3: CASSQERAGITDTQYF. The CDR3 DNA follows: TGCGCCAGCAGCCAGGAGAGGGCGGGAATCACAGATACGCAGTATTTT.